These 23 T cell receptor beta chains share one sample of origin, sequenced in a study of somatic mutations in cytotoxic T cells in rheumatoid arthritis. Produced via immunoSEQ multiplex PCR; TCRdb's table is partial and in-frame only. This sample yields approximately 30,000 clones, of which approximately 78% are seen a single time; just under 8.5% belongs to the top ten. The material sequenced was CD8+ T cells sorted from blood. The receptors come from an adult with rheumatoid arthritis.

This clone was seen only once. This chain connects TRBV4-3 to TRBJ2-7; the D gene is possibly TRBD2 (6 bases). In germline, CDR1 is LGHNA, CDR2 YSLEER. V lost 1 base to trimming and J lost 3 bases, with 13 bases between them. This CDR3 is 15 amino acids long. CDR3 DNA: TGCGCCAGCAGCCAAGTGTTCGGGAGTGACTACGAGCAGTACTTC. It is translated as CASSQVFGSDYEQYF.

The rearrangement joins TRBV5-8 to TRBJ1-5; 7 nucleotides align to TRBD1. CDR1 and CDR2 from the germline V gene are SGHTS and YDEGEE. The CDR3 contains 16 residues. Losses at the gene ends were 4 bases for V and 0 bases for J; bases not matched to a gene: 7. The DNA of the CDR3 is TGTGCCAGCAGCCCACCAGGGGGTTATAGCAATCAGCCCCAGCATTTT. Translation: CASSPPGGYSNQPQHF.

The J gene is TRBJ1-6, the V gene TRBV28, with unresolved D. Germline V gene data show CDR1 as MDHEN and CDR2 as SYDVKM. The ends were cut back, 2 bases at V and 5 bases at J, with 7 bases in the middle. This CDR3 spans 14 amino acids. In DNA form, the CDR3 reads TGTGCCAGCAGTTTAGTGGTCAATAATTCACCCCTCCACTTT. This encodes CASSLVVNNSPLHF.

The chain uses TRBV28 and TRBJ2-2; D may match TRBD1 or TRBD2 (6 bases each). CDR3 length: 15 residues. Germline loops: CDR1 MDHEN, CDR2 SYDVKM. V lost 6 bases, J lost 4 bases, and 15 bases lay in between. The CDR3: CASSLWGAGTGELFF. The CDR3 nucleotides are TGTGCCAGCAGCCTCTGGGGGGCGGGCACCGGGGAGCTGTTTTTT.

J is TRBJ1-1 and V is TRBV4-1, with D hard to call. Looked up from germline, CDR1 is MGHRA and CDR2 is YSYEKL. V was cut by 5 bases and J by 0 bases, with 7 bases left in between. The CDR3 runs 13 residues. Here the CDR3 reads CASSRALNTEAFF. The CDR3 DNA follows: TGCGCCAGCAGCAGGGCCCTGAACACTGAAGCTTTCTTT.

V usage is TRBV7-6 and J usage is TRBJ1-2; 12 bases map to TRBD1. The trim removed 3 bases at V and 4 bases at J, leaving 6 bases unmatched. This CDR3 is 16 amino acids long. Germline V lookup: CDR1 SGHVS, CDR2 FNYEAQ. DNA for the CDR3: TGTGCCAGCAGCTTGGGGACAGGGGGCGACCCCTATGGCTACACCTTC. This codes for CASSLGTGGDPYGYTF.

The chain recombines TRBV4-3 with TRBJ1-1; D is uncertain. CDR3 size: 15 residues. Trimming pared 0 bases from V and 6 bases from J, leaving 14 bases between. Germline V CDR1 and CDR2: LGHNA, YSLEER. DNA of the CDR3: TGCGCCAGCAGCCAAGATCGTACGGGGTTCGCTGAAGCTTTCTTT. Translation gives CASSQDRTGFAEAFF.

The chain employs TRBV30 and TRBJ1-5, with 8 bases matching TRBD1. Losses at the gene ends were 4 bases for V and 7 bases for J; bases not matched to a gene: 6. The CDR3 has 13 residues. Germline V gene data show CDR1 as GTSNPN and CDR2 as SVGIG (reference sequence). CDR3 amino acids: CAWTQGVGQPQHF. DNA for the CDR3: TGTGCCTGGACACAGGGGGTTGGCCAGCCCCAGCATTTT.

The chain employs TRBV28 and TRBJ1-1; the D gene is possibly TRBD1 (6 bases). V was clipped by 3 bases and J by 7 bases, with 12 bases between them. Per germline, CDR1 MDHEN and CDR2 SYDVKM. The CDR3 loop spans 13 amino acids. CDR3 in DNA: TGTGCCAGCAGTTTCAGACCGGGACATGAAGCTTTCTTT. Translating it yields CASSFRPGHEAFF.

In nucleotides, the CDR3 is TGTGCCAGCAGCTTCAGTCCGAACAATGAGCAGTTCTTC. This translates into CASSFSPNNEQFF. The chain joins TRBV7-2 to TRBJ2-1; unclear D gene. Germline-derived CDR1 and CDR2 are SGHTA and FQGNSA. V lost 3 bases and J lost 5, with 8 bases in between. The CDR3 loop spans 13 amino acids.

The V and J genes are TRBV6-1 and TRBJ2-1; D gene unclear. The CDR3 loop spans 15 amino acids. The V gene's germline CDR1 is MNHNS and CDR2 SASEGT. V shed 2 bases and J shed 4 bases, with 12 bases lying between them. CDR3 nucleotides: TGTGCCAGCAGTGAAATAGCCCTAACGTACAATGAGCAGTTCTTC. Translating it yields CASSEIALTYNEQFF.

This clone was detected once. The chain joins TRBV27 to TRBJ2-1; TRBD2 matches at 16 bases. CDR3 length: 19 residues. Germline V gives CDR1 MNHEY, CDR2 SMNVEV (reference sequence). V lost 2 bases to trimming and J lost 2 bases; unmatched junction nucleotides: 6. CDR3 nucleotide sequence: TGTGCCAGCAGTTTAATGGGGACTAGCGGGGGGGCCCCCTACAATGAGCAGTTCTTC. Amino acid sequence: CASSLMGTSGGAPYNEQFF.

This sequence joins TRBV7-2 and TRBJ1-1; no clear D gene. The CDR3 is 15 residues long. V gave up 2 bases and J gave up 2 bases, with 12 bases separating them. CDR1 SGHTA and CDR2 FQGNSA come from the germline V gene. CDR3 region: CASSLSPLLNTEAFF. CDR3 nucleotide sequence: TGTGCCAGCAGCTTATCTCCCCTTTTAAACACTGAAGCTTTCTTT. The complete variable domain, with remaining parts taken from reference TRBV7-2 and TRBJ1-1, reads GAGVSQSPSNKVTEKGKDVELRCDPISGHTALYWYRQSLGQGLEFLIYFQGNSAPDKSGLPSDRFSAERTGGSVSTLTIQRTQQEDSAVYLCASSLSPLLNTEAFFGQGTRLTVV.

The rearrangement uses TRBV11-2 and TRBJ1-1, with 9 positions matching TRBD1. The junction had 7 bases not matched to a gene; V was cut back by 1 base and J by 10 bases. This CDR3 is 14 amino acids long. CDR1 is SGHAT and CDR2 is FQNNGV in the germline V gene. CDR3 DNA sequence: TGTGCCAGCAGCTTAGGTTCACAGGGGGCTCGAGCTTTCTTT. Amino acid sequence: CASSLGSQGARAFF.

The rearrangement uses TRBV30 and TRBJ1-1; TRBD1 matches at 10 bases. V shed 2 bases, J shed 10 bases, and the junction held 4 bases outside the gene matches. This CDR3 spans 12 amino acids. CDR1 is GTSNPN and CDR2 is SVGIG in the germline V gene (reference sequence). The CDR3 here is CAWSPTGGAAFF. In DNA, the CDR3 is TGTGCCTGGAGTCCGACAGGGGGCGCAGCTTTCTTT.

This chain joins TRBV7-9 and TRBJ2-7, with a weak D call TRBD1 (5 bases). CDR3 length: 12 residues. Trimming left V 5 bases short and J 3 bases short, with 8 bases between. CDR1 SEHNR and CDR2 FQNEAQ come from the germline V gene (reference sequence). CDR3 region: CASSADIYEQYF. DNA for the CDR3: TGTGCCAGCAGCGCGGACATCTACGAGCAGTACTTC.

The V gene is TRBV6-6, the J gene TRBJ1-2; 7 nucleotides match TRBD1. V shed 3 bases, J shed 8 bases, and the junction held 15 bases outside the gene matches. The CDR3 has 16 residues. Germline CDR1 MNHNY, CDR2 SVGAGI (reference sequence). For the CDR3, the DNA is TGTGCCAGCAGTTATAAAGGCGAGGAGGGGACAGACGGCTACACCTTC. It is translated as CASSYKGEEGTDGYTF.

The J gene is TRBJ1-1, the V gene TRBV27, with D hard to call. Deletions cut 0 bases from V and 5 bases from J, with 13 bases between. The CDR3 consists of 15 residues. Germline V gene data show CDR1 as MNHEY and CDR2 as SMNVEV (reference sequence). DNA of the CDR3: TGTGCCAGCAGTTTATCGGCACGGGTTGGGACTGAAGCTTTCTTT. As protein: CASSLSARVGTEAFF.

This clone was seen once. The chain has TRBV27 and TRBJ2-1; D ambiguous. V dropped 2 bases and J dropped 7 bases, with 6 bases sitting between them. Germline V gives CDR1 MNHEY, CDR2 SMNVEV (reference sequence). The length of the CDR3 is 12 residues. CDR3 coding DNA: TGTGCCAGCAGTTTAATGGGAAATGAGCAGTTCTTC. This translates into CASSLMGNEQFF.

This clone was observed a handful of times. V is TRBV5-4 and J is TRBJ2-1; 7 bases align to TRBD2. CDR1 is SGHNT and CDR2 is YYREEE in the germline V gene (reference sequence). There are 15 residues in the CDR3. Unmatched junction bases numbered 1, after V lost 1 base and J lost 0 bases. As DNA, the CDR3 is TGTGCCAGCAGCTTGCGCGGGGGCTCCTACAATGAGCAGTTCTTC. It yields the protein CASSLRGGSYNEQFF.

This clone was seen only a few times. The rearrangement links TRBV27 to TRBJ1-5, with a tentative D call TRBD1 (6 bases). Per germline, CDR1 MNHEY and CDR2 SMNVEV (reference sequence). The V end lost 2 bases, the J end lost 4 bases, and 9 bases lay between the germline ends. This CDR3 is built from 14 residues. The CDR3 sequence is CASSLGGANQPQHF. CDR3 nucleotide sequence: TGTGCCAGCAGTTTAGGGGGGGCGAATCAGCCCCAGCATTTT.

The chain has TRBV5-1 and TRBJ2-1; maybe TRBD2 (6 bases). CDR3 size: 14 residues. V was trimmed by 5 bases and J by 3 bases, leaving 12 bases between them. CDR1 and CDR2 (germline): SGHRS, YFSETQ. CDR3 loop: CASSNPSDYNEQFF. CDR3 coding DNA: TGCGCCAGCAGTAACCCTAGCGACTACAATGAGCAGTTCTTC.

The V and J genes are TRBV11-2 and TRBJ2-1, with 11 nucleotides matching TRBD2. Germline CDR1 SGHAT, CDR2 FQNNGV. Germline trimming cut 5 bases from V and 6 bases from J; bases unmatched to any gene: 6. This CDR3 region has 15 residues. CDR3 protein: CASSPGTSGLNEQFF. CDR3 DNA sequence: TGTGCCAGCAGCCCCGGGACTAGCGGCCTCAATGAGCAGTTCTTC.